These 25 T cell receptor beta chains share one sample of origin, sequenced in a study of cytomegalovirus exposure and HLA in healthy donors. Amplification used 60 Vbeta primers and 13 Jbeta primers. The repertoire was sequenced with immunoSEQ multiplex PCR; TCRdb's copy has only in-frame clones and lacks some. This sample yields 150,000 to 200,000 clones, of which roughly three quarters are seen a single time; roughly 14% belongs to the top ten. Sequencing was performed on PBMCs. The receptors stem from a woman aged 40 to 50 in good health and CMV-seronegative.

CDR3 in DNA: TGTGCCAGCAGCGCTACAGGGGTTACAAACATTCAGTACTTC. This sequence encodes CASSATGVTNIQYF. V gene TRBV9 combines with J gene TRBJ2-4; 7 bases agree with TRBD1. V gave up 3 bases and J gave up 6 bases; unmatched junction bases: 6. Per the germline V gene, CDR1 is SGDLS and CDR2 is YYNGEE. CDR3 size: 14 residues.

Here the CDR3 reads CASSPRELATNEQFF. The CDR3 DNA reads TGTGCCAGCAGCCCCCGGGAGTTAGCAACCAATGAGCAGTTCTTC. The rearrangement joins TRBV7-2 to TRBJ2-1; TRBD2 is a possible D gene (6 bases). In germline, CDR1 is SGHTA, CDR2 FQGNSA. The CDR3 runs 15 residues. V was pared by 5 bases and J by 6 bases, with 17 bases between.

This CDR3 is CASSEGLAYEQYF. DNA for the CDR3: TGTGCCAGCAGTGAAGGGCTAGCCTACGAGCAGTACTTC. This chain uses TRBV2 with TRBJ2-7, with D unresolved. Germline V CDR1 and CDR2: SNHLY, FYNNEI. V lost 1 base and J lost 2, with 6 bases in between. The CDR3 sequence is 13 residues long.

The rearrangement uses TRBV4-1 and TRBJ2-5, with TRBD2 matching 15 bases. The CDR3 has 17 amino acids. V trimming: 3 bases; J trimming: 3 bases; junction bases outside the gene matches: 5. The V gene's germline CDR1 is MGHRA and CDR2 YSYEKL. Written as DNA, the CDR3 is TGCGCCAGCAGCCAGGGGACTAGCGGGGGGAGGGAAGAGACCCAGTACTTC. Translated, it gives CASSQGTSGGREETQYF.

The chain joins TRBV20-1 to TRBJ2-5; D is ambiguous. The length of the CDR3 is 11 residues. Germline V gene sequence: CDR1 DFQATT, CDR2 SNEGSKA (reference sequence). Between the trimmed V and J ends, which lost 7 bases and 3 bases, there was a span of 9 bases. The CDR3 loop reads CSGQIEETQYF. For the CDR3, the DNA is TGCAGTGGACAAATCGAAGAGACCCAGTACTTC.

This CDR3 reads CASSLKVGGGESGELFF. CDR3 in DNA: TGTGCCAGCAGCTTAAAAGTAGGAGGGGGGGAGTCCGGGGAGCTGTTTTTT. The chain recombines TRBV7-2 with TRBJ2-2; weak D call: TRBD2 (7 bases). Trimming pared 2 bases from V and 6 bases from J, leaving 19 bases between. This CDR3 region has 17 residues. CDR1 and CDR2 from the germline V gene are SGHTA and FQGNSA.

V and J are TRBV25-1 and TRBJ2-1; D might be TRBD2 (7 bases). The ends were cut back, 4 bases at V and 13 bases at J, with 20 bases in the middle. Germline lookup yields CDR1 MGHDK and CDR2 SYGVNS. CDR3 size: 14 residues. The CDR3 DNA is TGTGCCAGCAGTGGACCGGTTCCGGGGGGCGAACAGTTCTTC. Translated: CASSGPVPGGEQFF.

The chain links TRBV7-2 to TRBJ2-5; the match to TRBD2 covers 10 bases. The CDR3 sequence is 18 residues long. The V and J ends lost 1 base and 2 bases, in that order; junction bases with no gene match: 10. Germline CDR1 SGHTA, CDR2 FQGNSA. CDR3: CASSLVIVAGGGQETQYF. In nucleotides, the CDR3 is TGTGCCAGCAGCTTAGTTATTGTAGCGGGGGGAGGTCAAGAGACCCAGTACTTC.

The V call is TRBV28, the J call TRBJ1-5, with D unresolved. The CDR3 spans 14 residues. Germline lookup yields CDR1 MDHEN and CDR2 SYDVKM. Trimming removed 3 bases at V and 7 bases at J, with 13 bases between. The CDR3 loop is CASSLVPAGQPQHF. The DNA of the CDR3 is TGTGCCAGCAGTTTGGTCCCTGCGGGACAGCCCCAGCATTTT.

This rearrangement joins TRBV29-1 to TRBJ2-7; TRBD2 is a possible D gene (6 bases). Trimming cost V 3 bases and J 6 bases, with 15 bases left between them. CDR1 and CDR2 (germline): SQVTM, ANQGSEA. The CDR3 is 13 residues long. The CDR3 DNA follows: TGCAGCGTTGAGTCAGGGAGGTGGGGCGAGCAGTACTTC. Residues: CSVESGRWGEQYF.

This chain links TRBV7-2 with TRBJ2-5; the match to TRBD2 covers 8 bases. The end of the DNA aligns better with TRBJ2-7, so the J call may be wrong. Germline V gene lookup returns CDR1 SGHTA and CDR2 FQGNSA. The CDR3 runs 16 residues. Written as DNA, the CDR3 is TGTGCCAGCAGCTTTCTACCTAGCGGGTACTCCTACGAGCAGTACTTC. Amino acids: CASSFLPSGYSYEQYF.

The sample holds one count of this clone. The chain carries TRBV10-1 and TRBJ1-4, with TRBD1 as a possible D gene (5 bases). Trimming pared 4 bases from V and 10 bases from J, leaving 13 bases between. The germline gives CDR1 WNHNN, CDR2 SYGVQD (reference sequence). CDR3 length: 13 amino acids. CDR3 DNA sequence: TGCGCCAGCAGTGCCAGGGTTCTTGGAAAACTGTTTTTT. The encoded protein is CASSARVLGKLFF.

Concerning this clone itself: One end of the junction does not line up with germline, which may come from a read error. CDR3 region: CASSERRGELAGGVRYAVF. In DNA form, the CDR3 reads TGTGCCAGCAGTGAACGGAGAGGTGAGTTAGCGGGAGGAGTTAGATACGCAGTATTT. The chain is built from TRBV6-1 and TRBJ2-3; 10 nucleotides align to TRBD2. CDR3 size: 19 residues. Germline V gene sequence: CDR1 MNHNS, CDR2 SASEGT.

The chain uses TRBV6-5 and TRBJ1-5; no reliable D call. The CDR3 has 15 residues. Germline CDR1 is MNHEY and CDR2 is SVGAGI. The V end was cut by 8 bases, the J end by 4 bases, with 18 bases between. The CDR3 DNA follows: TGTGCCAGCGGCGCCGGTACAGCGGGTAATCAGCCCCAGCATTTT. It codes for CASGAGTAGNQPQHF.

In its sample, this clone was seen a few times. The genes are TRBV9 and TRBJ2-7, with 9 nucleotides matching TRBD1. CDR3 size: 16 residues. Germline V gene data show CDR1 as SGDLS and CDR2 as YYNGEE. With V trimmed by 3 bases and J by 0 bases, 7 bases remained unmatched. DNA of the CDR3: TGTGCCAGCAGCGCCATCGGGACAGGGAACTCCTACGAGCAGTACTTC. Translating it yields CASSAIGTGNSYEQYF.

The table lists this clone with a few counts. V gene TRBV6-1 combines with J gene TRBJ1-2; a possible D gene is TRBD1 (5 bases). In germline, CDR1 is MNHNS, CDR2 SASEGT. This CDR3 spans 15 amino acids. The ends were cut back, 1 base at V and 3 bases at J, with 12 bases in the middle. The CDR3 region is CASSEGNRLDYGYTF. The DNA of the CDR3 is TGTGCCAGCAGTGAAGGTAACAGGCTCGACTATGGCTACACCTTC.

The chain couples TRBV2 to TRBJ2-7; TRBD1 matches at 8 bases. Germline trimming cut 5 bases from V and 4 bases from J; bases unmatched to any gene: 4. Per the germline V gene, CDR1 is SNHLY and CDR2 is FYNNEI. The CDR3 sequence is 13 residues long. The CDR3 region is CASSRQGAYEQYF. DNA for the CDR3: TGTGCCAGCAGTAGGCAGGGGGCATACGAGCAGTACTTC.

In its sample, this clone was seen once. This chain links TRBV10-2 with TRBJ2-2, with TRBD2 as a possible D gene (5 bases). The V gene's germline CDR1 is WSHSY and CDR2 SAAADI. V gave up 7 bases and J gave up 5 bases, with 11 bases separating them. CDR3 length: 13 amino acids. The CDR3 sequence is CASNDEGTGELFF. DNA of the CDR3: TGCGCCAGCAATGACGAGGGAACCGGGGAGCTGTTTTTT.

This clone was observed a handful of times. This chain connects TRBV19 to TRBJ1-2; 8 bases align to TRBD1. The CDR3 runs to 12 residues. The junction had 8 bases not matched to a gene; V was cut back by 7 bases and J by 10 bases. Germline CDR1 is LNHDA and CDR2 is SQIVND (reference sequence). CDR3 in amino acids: CASTPTGVAYTF. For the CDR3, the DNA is TGTGCCAGTACCCCGACAGGGGTCGCCTACACCTTC. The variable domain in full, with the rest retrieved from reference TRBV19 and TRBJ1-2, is DGGITQSPKYLFRKEGQNVTLSCEQNLNHDAMYWYRQDPGQGLRLIYYSQIVNDFQKGDIAEGYSVSREKKESFPLTVTSAQKNPTAFYLCASTPTGVAYTFGSGTRLTVV.

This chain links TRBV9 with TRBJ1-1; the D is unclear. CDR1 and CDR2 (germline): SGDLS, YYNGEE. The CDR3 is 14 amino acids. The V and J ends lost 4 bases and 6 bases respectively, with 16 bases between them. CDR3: CASSLLGGSAEAFF. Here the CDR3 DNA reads TGTGCCAGCAGCCTCCTGGGAGGGTCAGCTGAAGCTTTCTTT.

CDR3 nucleotide sequence: TGCGCCAGCAGCGGAGGACAGGGAGAAGAGACCCAGTACTTC. Its translation is CASSGGQGEETQYF. The chain uses TRBV5-1 and TRBJ2-5, with 8 bases identical to TRBD1. CDR3 length equals 14 residues. V trimming: 4 bases; J trimming: 3 bases; junction bases outside the gene matches: 5. Per germline, CDR1 SGHRS and CDR2 YFSETQ. The full variable domain, rest sourced from reference TRBV5-1 and TRBJ2-5, is KAGVTQTPRYLIKTRGQQVTLSCSPISGHRSVSWYQQTPGQGLQFLFEYFSETQRNKGNFPGRFSGRQFSNSRSEMNVSTLELGDSALYLCASSGGQGEETQYFGPGTRLLVL.

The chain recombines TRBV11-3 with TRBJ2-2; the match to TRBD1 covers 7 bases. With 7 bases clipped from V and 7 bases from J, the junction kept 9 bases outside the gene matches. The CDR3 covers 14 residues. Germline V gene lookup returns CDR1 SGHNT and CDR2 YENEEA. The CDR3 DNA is TGTGCCAGCAATTACAGGGGAACGGGCGGGGAGCTGTTTTTT. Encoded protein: CASNYRGTGGELFF.

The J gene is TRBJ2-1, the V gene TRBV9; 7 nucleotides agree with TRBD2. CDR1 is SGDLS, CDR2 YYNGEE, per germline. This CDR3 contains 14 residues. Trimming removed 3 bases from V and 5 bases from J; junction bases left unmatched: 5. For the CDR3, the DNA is TGTGCCAGCAGCGCCGGACTAGGAAACAATGAGCAGTTCTTC. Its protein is CASSAGLGNNEQFF.

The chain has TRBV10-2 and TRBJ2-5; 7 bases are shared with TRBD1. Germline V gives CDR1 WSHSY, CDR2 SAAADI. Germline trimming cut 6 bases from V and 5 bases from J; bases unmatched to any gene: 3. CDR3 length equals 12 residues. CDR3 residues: CASRTGEETQYF. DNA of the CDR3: TGCGCCAGCAGAACAGGGGAGGAGACCCAGTACTTC.

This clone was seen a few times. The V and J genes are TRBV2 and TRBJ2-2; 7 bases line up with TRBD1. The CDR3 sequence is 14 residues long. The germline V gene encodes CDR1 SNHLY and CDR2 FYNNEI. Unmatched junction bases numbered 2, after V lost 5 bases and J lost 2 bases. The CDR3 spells CASSRGRNTGELFF. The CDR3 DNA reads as TGTGCCAGCAGTAGGGGGCGTAACACCGGGGAGCTGTTTTTT.